These T cell receptor beta chains were read from a single sample in a study of shared clonotypes between healthy human individuals. The method was immunoSEQ multiplex PCR; TCRdb's version includes in-frame clones alone and lacks a portion of them. The data contain 2,100,000 or so clones, about 94% of them seen just once; the ten biggest clones take up more than 0.1%. The sample taken for sequencing was naive CD4+ T cells sorted from blood. These receptors were collected from a young man in good health. CDR3s include the opening cysteine and the closing phenylalanine or tryptophan.

j_call: TRBJ1-1; v_call: TRBV18; cdr3_aa: CASSSGGNTEAFF
j_call: TRBJ2-7; v_call: TRBV5-4; cdr3_aa: CASSLGQGAYEQYF
j_call: TRBJ1-6; v_call: TRBV7-9; cdr3_aa: CASSSGQINSPLHF
j_call: TRBJ1-1; v_call: TRBV10-3; cdr3_aa: CAIARGRANTEAFF
j_call: TRBJ2-1; v_call: TRBV10-2; cdr3_aa: CASSESTGLAGHNEQFF
j_call: TRBJ2-7; v_call: TRBV21-1; cdr3_aa: CASSKVLRTTYEQYF
j_call: TRBJ2-7; v_call: TRBV7-3; cdr3_aa: CASSLGQFYEQYF
j_call: TRBJ2-1; v_call: TRBV6-5; cdr3_aa: CASSYSTSGSNEQFF
j_call: TRBJ2-2; v_call: TRBV11-2; cdr3_aa: CASSGGRDTGELFF
j_call: TRBJ1-5; v_call: TRBV27; cdr3_aa: CASSRLRDANQPQHF
j_call: TRBJ1-2; v_call: TRBV30; cdr3_aa: CAWRGPRSSYGYTF
j_call: TRBJ2-1; v_call: TRBV11-3; cdr3_aa: CASSPPGGLAGTRVQFF
j_call: TRBJ2-5; v_call: TRBV29-1; cdr3_aa: CSVDRTGKAETQYF
j_call: TRBJ1-1; v_call: TRBV5-1; cdr3_aa: CASSLLFNTEAFF
j_call: TRBJ1-5; v_call: TRBV18; cdr3_aa: CASSPGAGQPQHF
j_call: TRBJ2-5; v_call: TRBV30; cdr3_aa: CAWSGDRGRETQYF
j_call: TRBJ1-6; v_call: TRBV6-4; cdr3_aa: CASSDKVQNSPLHF
j_call: TRBJ1-5; v_call: TRBV25-1; cdr3_aa: CASSEAGYNQPQHF
j_call: TRBJ1-3; v_call: TRBV19; cdr3_aa: CASSISKAGSGNTIYF
j_call: TRBJ2-2; v_call: TRBV9; cdr3_aa: CASSASSTGELFF
j_call: TRBJ1-4; v_call: TRBV6-5; cdr3_aa: CASRPDGRNEKLFF
j_call: TRBJ1-2; v_call: TRBV28; cdr3_aa: CASTSGRGIVGYTF
j_call: TRBJ2-1; v_call: TRBV10-3; cdr3_aa: CAISEGSQGNEQFF